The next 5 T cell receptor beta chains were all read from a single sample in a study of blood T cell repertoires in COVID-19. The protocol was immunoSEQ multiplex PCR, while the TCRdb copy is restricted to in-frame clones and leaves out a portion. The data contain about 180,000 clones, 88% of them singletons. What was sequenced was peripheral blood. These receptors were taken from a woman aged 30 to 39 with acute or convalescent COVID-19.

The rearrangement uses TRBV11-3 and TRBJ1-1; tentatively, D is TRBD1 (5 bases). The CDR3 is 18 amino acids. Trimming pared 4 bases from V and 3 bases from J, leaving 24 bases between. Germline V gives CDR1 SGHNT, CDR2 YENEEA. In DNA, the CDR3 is TGTGCCAGCAGCTCCCCCTACGGGGGACTGAAATCGGACACTGAAGCTTTCTTT. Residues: CASSSPYGGLKSDTEAFF.

In DNA, the CDR3 is TGTGCCACCAGTGATCCGGTCACCTACGAGCAGTACTTC. It encodes CATSDPVTYEQYF. The chain joins TRBV24-1 to TRBJ2-7; D is ambiguous. The CDR3 spans 13 residues. In germline, CDR1 is KGHDR, CDR2 SFDVKD. Trimming removed 3 bases at V and 2 bases at J, with 7 bases between.

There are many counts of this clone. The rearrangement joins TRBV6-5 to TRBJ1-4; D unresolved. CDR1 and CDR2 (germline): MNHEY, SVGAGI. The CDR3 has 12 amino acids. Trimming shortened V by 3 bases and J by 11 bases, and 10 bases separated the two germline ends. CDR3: CASSYLEAKLFF. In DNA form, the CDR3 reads TGTGCCAGCAGTTATTTGGAGGCCAAACTGTTTTTT.

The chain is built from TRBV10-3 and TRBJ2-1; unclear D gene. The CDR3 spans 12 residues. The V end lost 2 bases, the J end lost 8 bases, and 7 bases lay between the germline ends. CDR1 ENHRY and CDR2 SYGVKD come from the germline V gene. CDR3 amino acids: CAISEDWDEQFF. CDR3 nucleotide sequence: TGTGCCATCAGTGAGGACTGGGATGAGCAGTTCTTC.

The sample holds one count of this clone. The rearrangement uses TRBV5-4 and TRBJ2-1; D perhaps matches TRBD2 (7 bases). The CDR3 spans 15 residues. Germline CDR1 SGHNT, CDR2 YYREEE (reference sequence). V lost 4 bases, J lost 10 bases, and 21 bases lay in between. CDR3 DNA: TGTGCCAGCAGCAAGAGGGGGGCGGGAGCGCGGGAGCAGTTCTTC. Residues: CASSKRGAGAREQFF. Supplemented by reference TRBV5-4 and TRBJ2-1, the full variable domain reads ETGVTQSPTHLIKTRGQQVTLRCSSQSGHNTVSWYQQALGQGPQFIFQYYREEENGRGNFPPRFSGLQFPNYSSELNVNALELDDSALYLCASSKRGAGAREQFFGPGTRLTVL.